A single sample gave rise to the 24 T cell receptor beta chains below, sequenced in a study of blood T cell repertoires in COVID-19 (TCRdb year 2020). The protocol used for the library was the immunoSEQ multiplex PCR assay. As stored in TCRdb, this immuneACCESS dataset retains in-frame rearrangements with V and J assigned. A fraction of the clones does not appear; measured against another copy, unresolved V genes explain less than half of the discrepancy, and the remainder lacks a known reason. The sample table holds 15,000 to 20,000 clones, of which over 80% were seen once. The top ten clonotypes cover approximately 15% of the sample. The sample taken for sequencing was peripheral blood. The receptor source for this set is a human donor in a cohort sampled during active COVID-19.

This clone was observed a handful of times. The chain carries TRBV15 and TRBJ2-6; 9 bases are a match to TRBD1. CDR1 and CDR2 (germline): LNHNV, YYDKDF (reference sequence). V gave up 2 bases and J gave up 2 bases; unmatched junction bases: 4. This CDR3 has 17 amino acids. CDR3 nucleotides: TGTGCCACCAGCAGAAAAGGACAGGGGACTGGGGCCAACGTCCTGACTTTC. Translation: CATSRKGQGTGANVLTF.

The rearrangement links TRBV28 to TRBJ1-1; D may be TRBD1 (5 bases). V dropped 1 base and J dropped 1 base, with 13 bases sitting between them. The CDR3 length is 16 residues. Germline V gene lookup returns CDR1 MDHEN and CDR2 SYDVKM. The CDR3 DNA is TGTGCCAGCAGTTTATTCCAGGGAAGGAGGAACACTGAAGCTTTCTTT. Protein product: CASSLFQGRRNTEAFF.

This chain uses TRBV15 with TRBJ2-1, with TRBD2 matching over 7 bases. V gave up 2 bases and J gave up 4 bases; unmatched junction bases: 8. This CDR3 region has 16 residues. Germline values: CDR1 LNHNV, CDR2 YYDKDF (reference sequence). CDR3 sequence (DNA): TGTGCCACCAGCAGATCTAGCGGAGGAGCGTACAATGAGCAGTTCTTC. It yields the protein CATSRSSGGAYNEQFF.

CDR3 coding DNA: TGTGCCAGCAGCCTAGGAGGCCCCCTCACAGATACGCAGTATTTT. Its protein product is CASSLGGPLTDTQYF. The chain joins TRBV11-2 to TRBJ2-3; tentative D call: TRBD2 (5 bases). Germline values: CDR1 SGHAT, CDR2 FQNNGV. There are 15 residues in the CDR3. Trimming left V 5 bases short and J 2 bases short, with 14 bases between. Using reference TRBV11-2 and TRBJ2-3 for the parts outside the CDR3, the full variable domain is EAGVAQSPRYKIIEKRQSVAFWCNPISGHATLYWYQQILGQGPKLLIQFQNNGVVDDSQLPKDRFSAERLKGVDSTLKIQPAKLEDSAVYLCASSLGGPLTDTQYFGPGTRLTVL.

The rearrangement joins TRBV4-3 to TRBJ2-5; 7 bases line up with TRBD2. CDR3 size: 14 residues. Germline V gene lookup returns CDR1 LGHNA and CDR2 YSLEER. V lost 1 base to trimming and J lost 4 bases; unmatched junction nucleotides: 3. The chain's CDR3 is CASSQGGRGETQYF. The CDR3 DNA follows: TGCGCCAGCAGCCAAGGCGGGAGAGGAGAGACCCAGTACTTC.

The rearrangement uses TRBV14 and TRBJ1-2, with no clear D. Germline V gene lookup returns CDR1 SGHDN and CDR2 FVKESK. This CDR3 is built from 13 residues. Trimming pared 0 bases from V and 8 bases from J, leaving 10 bases between. As DNA, the CDR3 is TGTGCCAGCAGCCAAGATGAGTTTTACGGCTACACCTTC. It codes for CASSQDEFYGYTF.

The rearrangement uses TRBV5-1 and TRBJ1-1; 11 bases fit TRBD1. The CDR3 has 19 residues. The V gene's germline CDR1 is SGHRS and CDR2 YFSETQ. With 0 bases clipped from V and 0 bases from J, the junction kept 10 bases outside the gene matches. DNA for the CDR3: TGCGCCAGCAGCTTGGATTGGTGGGACAGGGGGAAGATGAACACTGAAGCTTTCTTT. Its translation is CASSLDWWDRGKMNTEAFF.

V gene TRBV7-9 combines with J gene TRBJ1-1; D is uncertain. CDR1 is SEHNR, CDR2 FQNEAQ, per germline (reference sequence). The V end was cut by 2 bases, the J end by 6 bases, with 25 bases between. The CDR3 has 18 residues. The CDR3 DNA follows: TGTGCCAGCAGCTTATTTTCGTCAGTCCTCAAATTCCTCCCTGAAGCTTTCTTT. Translating it yields CASSLFSSVLKFLPEAFF.

The rearrangement uses TRBV28 and TRBJ1-3; 7 bases align to TRBD1. V lost 1 base, J lost 3 bases, and 3 bases stayed unmatched. The CDR3 sequence is 15 residues long. Germline values: CDR1 MDHEN, CDR2 SYDVKM. The CDR3 protein is CASSLFQGVGNTIYF. For the CDR3, the DNA is TGTGCCAGCAGTTTATTCCAGGGGGTTGGAAACACCATATATTTT.

The chain carries TRBV5-4 and TRBJ2-3; no clear D gene. CDR1 and CDR2 (germline): SGHNT, YYREEE (reference sequence). V lost 1 base and J 1 base, leaving 10 bases between the germline ends. The CDR3 is 15 amino acids. CDR3 coding DNA: TGTGCCAGCAGCTTGTACAGAGAGCGCACAGATACGCAGTATTTT. Its protein is CASSLYRERTDTQYF.

The CDR3 coding sequence is TGCGCCAGCAGATGGGACAGGGTGGGATCTCTCTACGAGCAGTACTTC. This gives the protein CASRWDRVGSLYEQYF. The chain carries TRBV5-1 and TRBJ2-7; 9 bases match TRBD1. CDR1 is SGHRS and CDR2 is YFSETQ in the germline V gene. The CDR3 covers 16 residues. Germline trimming cut 5 bases from V and 3 bases from J; bases unmatched to any gene: 12.

This clone was seen a handful of times. The chain joins TRBV6-2 or TRBV6-3 to TRBJ2-4, with 11 bases lining up with TRBD2. V gave up 4 bases and J gave up 2 bases; unmatched junction bases: 13. Germline values: CDR1 MNHEY, CDR2 SVGEGT. The CDR3 length is 19 residues. The CDR3 loop is CASSFPTLGLAVSKNIQYF. The CDR3, as DNA: TGTGCCAGCAGTTTCCCCACTTTGGGACTAGCGGTCTCCAAAAACATTCAGTACTTC.

This clone was picked up one time. This sequence joins TRBV9 and TRBJ1-2, with a weak D call TRBD1 (6 bases). Trimming stripped 5 bases from V and 3 bases from J, with 26 bases between. The length of the CDR3 is 18 residues. The V gene's germline CDR1 is SGDLS and CDR2 YYNGEE. DNA of the CDR3: TGTGCCAGCAGGAAAGACCGGGACACCGCAAATCGAGACTATGGCTACACCTTC. It encodes CASRKDRDTANRDYGYTF.

The chain uses TRBV28 and TRBJ1-4; D is unclear. Germline V CDR1 and CDR2: MDHEN, SYDVKM. The CDR3 spans 12 residues. Trimming took 7 bases from V and 8 from J, leaving 11 bases between them. For the CDR3, the DNA is TGTGCCAGCACAGAGGGTAGGGAAAAACTGTTTTTT. This translates into CASTEGREKLFF.

The chain links TRBV6-6 to TRBJ2-2; TRBD1 aligns across 10 bases. Trimming took 8 bases from V and 6 from J; bases not matched to a gene: 9. Germline CDR1 MNHNY, CDR2 SVGAGI (reference sequence). The CDR3 sequence is 15 residues long. The CDR3 DNA sequence: TGTGCCAGCTGTAGGAGACAGGGGGCCGCCGGGGAGCTGTTTTTT. This encodes CASCRRQGAAGELFF.

This clone is medium-sized (0.01 to 0.1%) within its sample. V and J are TRBV7-9 and TRBJ2-1; 7 nucleotides line up with TRBD2. Trimming cost V 8 bases and J 4 bases; bases outside gene matches: 11. CDR3 length: 15 amino acids. Germline V gene data show CDR1 as SEHNR and CDR2 as FQNEAQ (reference sequence). The chain's CDR3 is CASASGNTRYNEQFF. DNA for the CDR3: TGTGCCAGCGCCAGCGGGAACACACGATACAATGAGCAGTTCTTC.

The chain links TRBV7-8 to TRBJ1-5, with 7 bases fitting TRBD1. The V gene's germline CDR1 is SGHVS and CDR2 FQNEAQ. The CDR3 sequence is 17 residues long. The J segment lost 6 bases and the V segment lost 5 bases, leaving 16 bases of the junction unmatched. Written as DNA, the CDR3 is TGTGCCAGCAGCATCCGGGACAGCCCATTGTCGGTTCAGCCCCAGCATTTT. Amino acids: CASSIRDSPLSVQPQHF.

In its sample, this clone was seen a few times. V and J are TRBV7-9 and TRBJ1-4; D not certain. Germline CDR1 is SEHNR and CDR2 is FQNEAQ (reference sequence). Trimming took off 1 base at V and 3 bases at J, with 6 bases between the two ends. The CDR3 extends over 14 amino acids. CDR3 sequence reads: CASSLDGANEKLFF. In nucleotides, the CDR3 is TGTGCCAGCAGCTTAGACGGGGCTAATGAAAAACTGTTTTTT.

The chain combines TRBV6-5 with TRBJ1-6, with D possibly TRBD1 on 6 matching bases. V lost 6 bases and J 8 bases, leaving 11 bases between the germline ends. CDR1 is MNHEY and CDR2 is SVGAGI in the germline V gene. This CDR3 has 13 amino acids. The CDR3 is CASRRNRDSPLHF. The CDR3 bases are TGTGCCAGCAGGAGAAACAGGGATTCACCCCTCCACTTT.

The chain is built from TRBV12-3 or TRBV12-4 and TRBJ1-1; D remains ambiguous. The length of the CDR3 is 13 residues. The germline V and J ends were trimmed by 1 base and 6 bases, with 9 bases remaining between them. CDR3 in amino acids: CASSLDRYSEAFF. CDR3 coding DNA: TGTGCCAGCAGTTTAGACCGCTACTCTGAAGCTTTCTTT.

V gene TRBV12-3 or TRBV12-4 combines with J gene TRBJ2-7, with 7 bases that match TRBD1. This CDR3 contains 13 residues. Trimming at V came to 6 bases and at J to 3 bases, leaving 5 bases not matched to a gene. The DNA of the CDR3 is TGTGCCAGCAGCTGGGACAGAAACTACGAGCAGTACTTC. Translating gives CASSWDRNYEQYF.

This clone was detected a few times. The same CDR3 also results from other DNA sequences found in this sample. This chain joins TRBV6-5 and TRBJ1-2; tentative D call: TRBD1 (5 bases). The germline V and J ends were trimmed by 2 bases and 3 bases, with 7 bases remaining between them. The germline CDR1 and CDR2 sequences are MNHEY and SVGAGI. The CDR3 has 13 amino acids. CDR3 protein: CASSYGRDYGYTF. For the CDR3, the DNA is TGTGCCAGCAGTTACGGCAGGGACTATGGCTACACCTTC.

This clone was observed a handful of times. The chain employs TRBV15 and TRBJ1-5, with no clear D. V dropped 1 base and J dropped 3 bases, with 7 bases sitting between them. The germline gives CDR1 LNHNV, CDR2 YYDKDF (reference sequence). CDR3 size: 14 residues. The CDR3 DNA follows: TGTGCCACCAGCAGAGGCGGTATCAATCAGCCCCAGCATTTT. Translating it yields CATSRGGINQPQHF.

The rearrangement joins TRBV28 to TRBJ2-7; D perhaps matches TRBD2 (6 bases). V dropped 6 bases and J dropped 5 bases, with 20 bases sitting between them. In germline, CDR1 is MDHEN, CDR2 SYDVKM. The CDR3 extends over 15 amino acids. CDR3: CASSPSWGGGDEQYF. CDR3 sequence (DNA): TGTGCCAGCAGCCCTAGTTGGGGAGGAGGCGACGAGCAGTACTTC.